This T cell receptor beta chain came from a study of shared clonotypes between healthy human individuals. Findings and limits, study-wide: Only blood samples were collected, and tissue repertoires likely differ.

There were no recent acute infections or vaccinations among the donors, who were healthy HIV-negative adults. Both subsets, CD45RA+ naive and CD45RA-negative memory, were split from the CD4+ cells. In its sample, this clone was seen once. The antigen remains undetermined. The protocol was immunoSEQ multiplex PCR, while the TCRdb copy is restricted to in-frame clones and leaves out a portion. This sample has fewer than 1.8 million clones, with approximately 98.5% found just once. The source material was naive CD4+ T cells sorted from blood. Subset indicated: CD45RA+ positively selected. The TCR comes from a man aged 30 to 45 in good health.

The DNA of the CDR3 is TGTGCCAGCAGTGCCGACGGCGCGGGAGGCTACACCTTC. It translates to CASSADGAGGYTF. The chain carries TRBV2 and TRBJ1-2, with no clear D. The germline V gene has CDR1 SNHLY and CDR2 FYNNEI. Trimming shortened V by 4 bases and J by 8 bases, and 14 bases separated the two germline ends. The CDR3 loop spans 13 amino acids.